This TCR beta chain was obtained from a study of blood T cell repertoires in COVID-19. Study-level information: Whether acute or convalescent, the COVID-19 samples came from the United States, Italy and Spain. Sources were T cells, B-cell-depleted T cells, or PBMCs; the material itself was cDNA or gDNA.

Libraries were prepared by immunoSEQ multiplex PCR; TCRdb keeps only in-frame clonotypes and omits some of them. The sample includes approximately 110,000 clones, approximately 85% of them seen just once. Patients of the Seattle cohort, enrolled during active infection, were followed longitudinally. This TCR came from a woman aged 55-69 years with COVID-19, enrolled during active disease. The specimen sequenced was peripheral blood.

The CDR3 sequence is CASSLLYGPLHF. The CDR3 coding sequence is TGTGCCAGCAGTTTACTATATGGACCCCTCCACTTT. The V call is TRBV28, the J call TRBJ1-6; D is unclear. This CDR3 region has 12 residues. Trimming took off 2 bases at V and 12 bases at J, with 8 bases between the two ends. The V gene's germline CDR1 is MDHEN and CDR2 SYDVKM.